This record looks at one TCR beta chain sequence and its context. Its matching antigen is unknown. Germline CDR1 and CDR2: MNHEY and SMNVEV (reference sequence). V lost 5 bases to trimming and J lost 0 bases, with 8 bases between them. The CDR3 sequence is 14 residues long. Here immunoSEQ multiplex PCR was the method, and the copy in TCRdb shows in-frame clones only, minus some. The sample gives about 100,000 clones, about four fifths of which show up once; 0.75% to 0.85% is in the top ten. The sample originates from a study of radiotherapy plus CTLA-4 blockade in lung cancer. About the study: Objective responses were seen in around 19% of patients, disease control in approximately 30%. Study-level points and caveats: Some TCR clones had been derived from tumors. These clones expanded in peripheral blood after radiotherapy plus ipilimumab.

V and J are TRBV27 and TRBJ1-3; the D is unclear. The material was peripheral blood, obtained from a patient treated with radiotherapy plus ipilimumab. The sequence derives from a human donor with non-small cell lung cancer who had stable disease on radiotherapy plus ipilimumab. In DNA form, the CDR3 reads TGTGCCAGCAGTAACCGCAACTCTGGAAACACCATATATTTT. It specifies CASSNRNSGNTIYF.